These 22 T cell receptor beta chains originate from one sample sequenced in a study of T cell changes during pregnancy in multiple sclerosis. Assay: immunoSEQ multiplex PCR; the TCRdb copy retains only in-frame clones and omits some. The sample lists under 40,000 clones; about 90% were seen once. The sample here was CD4+ T cells from peripheral blood mononuclear cells, taken before pregnancy. These TCRs come from a female donor with multiple sclerosis, enrolled in a pregnancy study.

The chain is built from TRBV5-1 and TRBJ2-5; tentatively, D is TRBD1 (5 bases). Trimming removed 5 bases at V and 2 bases at J, with 10 bases between. There are 13 residues in the CDR3. The germline V gene has CDR1 SGHRS and CDR2 YFSETQ. CDR3 in amino acids: CASRPGLQETQYF. The CDR3 nucleotides are TGCGCCAGCAGGCCAGGGTTACAAGAGACCCAGTACTTC.

Only one count was recorded for this clone. V is TRBV5-1 and J is TRBJ2-2, with TRBD1 identical over 9 bases. CDR3 size: 16 residues. The junction had 8 bases not matched to a gene; V was cut back by 7 bases and J by 1 base. Looked up from germline, CDR1 is SGHRS and CDR2 is YFSETQ. This chain's CDR3 is CASSETGQGNTGELFF. The CDR3 region has the DNA TGCGCCAGCTCAGAAACGGGACAGGGGAACACCGGGGAGCTGTTTTTT.

This rearrangement joins TRBV5-1 to TRBJ2-7; 10 bases align to TRBD2. The germline V gene encodes CDR1 SGHRS and CDR2 YFSETQ. Germline trimming cut 4 bases from V and 0 bases from J; bases unmatched to any gene: 7. The CDR3 spans 16 residues. As DNA, the CDR3 is TGCGCCAGCAGCGGGGTAGCGGGGGGTAGCTCCTACGAGCAGTACTTC. It yields the protein CASSGVAGGSSYEQYF. Full variable domain (rest looked up from reference TRBV5-1 and TRBJ2-7): KAGVTQTPRYLIKTRGQQVTLSCSPISGHRSVSWYQQTPGQGLQFLFEYFSETQRNKGNFPGRFSGRQFSNSRSEMNVSTLELGDSALYLCASSGVAGGSSYEQYFGPGTRLTVT.

The rearrangement uses TRBV18 and TRBJ1-4; no firm D call. The CDR3 extends over 13 amino acids. Germline-derived CDR1 and CDR2 are KGHSH and LQKENI. V was clipped by 4 bases and J by 6 bases, with 9 bases between them. CDR3 nucleotide sequence: TGTGCCAGCTCACGAGGAACCGATGAAAAACTGTTTTTT. Translated: CASSRGTDEKLFF.

This chain links TRBV29-1 with TRBJ2-1, with D possibly matching TRBD1 (5 bases). This CDR3 contains 19 residues. Trimming took 4 bases from V and 2 from J, leaving 27 bases between them. Germline CDR1 and CDR2: SQVTM and ANQGSEA. The CDR3 sequence is CSVGGLVGMTYRTYNEQFF. The CDR3 DNA follows: TGCAGCGTTGGGGGCCTTGTGGGAATGACTTACAGAACCTACAATGAGCAGTTCTTC.

The chain is built from TRBV5-1 and TRBJ1-6, with 7 nucleotides matching TRBD1. CDR3 length: 18 residues. Germline V gene lookup returns CDR1 SGHRS and CDR2 YFSETQ. J was trimmed by 0 bases and V by 4 bases; bases with no gene match: 10. DNA for the CDR3: TGCGCCAGCAGCCCCGGGAGGGGGCTCACCTCCTATAATTCACCCCTCCACTTT. It encodes CASSPGRGLTSYNSPLHF.

The chain joins TRBV6-6 to TRBJ2-7, with a possible D match to TRBD2 (6 bases). The germline V and J ends were trimmed by 6 bases and 7 bases, with 16 bases remaining between them. The CDR3 is made up of 13 amino acids. The germline V gene encodes CDR1 MNHNY and CDR2 SVGAGI (reference sequence). CDR3 loop: CASSLDGTSEQYF. In nucleotides, the CDR3 is TGTGCCAGCAGCCTTGACGGGACTTCGGAGCAGTACTTC.

The chain combines TRBV2 with TRBJ1-4, with D unclear. The CDR3 covers 14 residues. Trimming stripped 4 bases from V and 3 bases from J, with 9 bases between. Germline lookup yields CDR1 SNHLY and CDR2 FYNNEI. The CDR3, as DNA: TGTGCCAGCAGTGGAGGGCCTGCTAATGAAAAACTGTTTTTT. It encodes CASSGGPANEKLFF.

The chain employs TRBV7-2 and TRBJ2-1; 8 bases match TRBD2. Germline trimming cut 1 base from V and 5 bases from J; bases unmatched to any gene: 10. The germline V gene has CDR1 SGHTA and CDR2 FQGNSA. This CDR3 contains 17 residues. The CDR3 spells CASSLVYGGAGNNEQFF. In DNA, the CDR3 is TGTGCCAGCAGCTTAGTGTACGGGGGGGCGGGGAACAATGAGCAGTTCTTC.

This chain links TRBV19 with TRBJ2-7; the D gene is possibly TRBD2 (5 bases). CDR1 and CDR2 from the germline V gene are LNHDA and SQIVND (reference sequence). This CDR3 has 11 residues. The V and J ends lost 6 bases and 4 bases respectively, with 7 bases between them. The CDR3 protein is CASSRGYEQYF. DNA of the CDR3: TGTGCCAGTAGCCGGGGATACGAGCAGTACTTC.

This chain joins TRBV19 and TRBJ1-5; D ambiguous. The CDR3 is 12 residues long. Trimming shortened V by 6 bases and J by 2 bases, and 5 bases separated the two germline ends. Germline CDR1 LNHDA, CDR2 SQIVND (reference sequence). CDR3 bases: TGTGCCAGTAGAAGCGGCAATCAGCCCCAGCATTTT. Translation: CASRSGNQPQHF.

V gene TRBV29-1 combines with J gene TRBJ1-4; 7 bases are shared with TRBD1. CDR1 and CDR2 (germline): SQVTM, ANQGSEA. This CDR3 is built from 13 residues. J was trimmed by 5 bases and V by 7 bases; bases with no gene match: 7. As DNA, the CDR3 is TGCAGCGCCGCCGGGACAGAAAATGAAAAACTGTTTTTT. Residues: CSAAGTENEKLFF. Using reference TRBV29-1 and TRBJ1-4 for the parts outside the CDR3, the full variable domain is SAVISQKPSRDICQRGTSLTIQCQVDSQVTMMFWYRQQPGQSLTLIATANQGSEATYESGFVIDKFPISRPNLTFSTLTVSNMSPEDSSIYLCSAAGTENEKLFFGSGTQLSVL.

This clone has just one count. The chain combines TRBV5-1 with TRBJ2-1, with TRBD2 matching over 7 bases. V dropped 2 bases and J dropped 2; count of bases not matched to a gene: 7. From germline, CDR1 is SGHRS and CDR2 YFSETQ. CDR3 length equals 16 residues. CDR3 in amino acids: CASSLMLRGAYNEQFF. CDR3 DNA: TGCGCCAGCAGCTTAATGTTACGGGGGGCCTACAATGAGCAGTTCTTC.

The genes are TRBV7-9 and TRBJ1-1, with 10 positions matching TRBD1. The CDR3 is made up of 17 amino acids. CDR1 and CDR2 (germline): SEHNR, FQNEAQ (reference sequence). V gave up 5 bases and J gave up 1 base; unmatched junction bases: 10. The CDR3 region has the DNA TGTGCCAGCAGCCCTATGGGGACAGGGGATGGGAACACTGAAGCTTTCTTT. The encoded protein is CASSPMGTGDGNTEAFF.

The chain recombines TRBV18 with TRBJ2-1, with D unclear. The CDR3 contains 14 residues. Trimming stripped 1 base from V and 0 bases from J, with 4 bases between. Germline lookup yields CDR1 KGHSH and CDR2 LQKENI. CDR3 coding DNA: TGTGCCAGCTCACCACTGAGCTCCTACAATGAGCAGTTCTTC. Translating gives CASSPLSSYNEQFF.

For this clone: The junction differs from germline at one of its ends, possibly a read error. The chain recombines TRBV7-7 with TRBJ2-5; D is uncertain. The CDR3 spans 13 residues. Germline lookup yields CDR1 SSHAT and CDR2 FNYEAQ (reference sequence). The CDR3 protein is CASSFSRKETQYF. The CDR3 bases are TGTGCTAGCAGCTTTTCGAGGAAAGAGACCCAGTACTTC. Full variable domain (remainder filled in from reference TRBV7-7 and TRBJ2-5): GAGVSQSPRYKVTKRGQDVTLRCDPISSHATLYWYQQALGQGPEFLTYFNYEAQPDKSGLPSDRFSAERPEGSISTLTIQRTEQRDSAMYRCASSFSRKETQYFGPGTRLLVL.

This clone was picked up a small number of times. The chain recombines TRBV5-1 with TRBJ1-4, with a weak D call TRBD1 (5 bases). The germline V gene encodes CDR1 SGHRS and CDR2 YFSETQ. V shed 2 bases and J shed 5 bases, with 13 bases lying between them. This CDR3 is built from 15 residues. CDR3 amino acids: CASSFGGGINEKLFF. The CDR3 DNA reads as TGCGCCAGCAGCTTCGGGGGGGGTATCAATGAAAAACTGTTTTTT.

The chain combines TRBV6-1 with TRBJ1-1; tentatively, D is TRBD1 (5 bases). Germline V gives CDR1 MNHNS, CDR2 SASEGT. V lost 4 bases to trimming and J lost 1 base, with 7 bases between them. CDR3 length: 13 amino acids. CDR3 amino acids: CASSVDRNTEAFF. CDR3 bases: TGTGCCAGCAGTGTCGACAGGAACACTGAAGCTTTCTTT.

V gene TRBV10-3 combines with J gene TRBJ1-6; D not certain. Trimming removed 2 bases from V and 8 bases from J, with 7 bases in between. CDR3 length: 13 residues. Germline-derived CDR1 and CDR2 are ENHRY and SYGVKD. CDR3 coding DNA: TGTGCCATCAGTGAGGACACGTATTCACCCCTCCACTTT. It codes for CAISEDTYSPLHF.

This clone was recorded only once. The junction and the germline gene differ at one end; a read error may be behind it. The gene calls are TRBV7-7 and TRBJ2-1; 9 bases align to TRBD2. Germline V CDR1 and CDR2: SSHAT, FNYEAQ (reference sequence). The CDR3 length is 15 residues. CDR3 in DNA: TGTGCTAGCAGCCCTCTGGCGGGGGGGCGCAATGAGCAGTTCTTC. As protein: CASSPLAGGRNEQFF. The variable domain in full, completed from reference TRBV7-7 and TRBJ2-1, reads GAGVSQSPRYKVTKRGQDVTLRCDPISSHATLYWYQQALGQGPEFLTYFNYEAQPDKSGLPSDRFSAERPEGSISTLTIQRTEQRDSAMYRCASSPLAGGRNEQFFGPGTRLTVL.

This rearrangement joins TRBV28 to TRBJ2-5, with 8 bases that match TRBD2. J gave up 0 bases and V 5 bases, and 5 bases lay outside the gene matches. This CDR3 is built from 15 residues. Per germline, CDR1 MDHEN and CDR2 SYDVKM. This chain's CDR3 is CASSPSGGYQETQYF. The CDR3 DNA reads TGTGCCAGCAGTCCCAGCGGGGGCTACCAAGAGACCCAGTACTTC.

The rearrangement links TRBV6-6 to TRBJ2-7; D is possibly TRBD2 (5 bases). The CDR3 totals 16 residues. V dropped 2 bases and J dropped 0 bases, with 14 bases sitting between them. Per the germline V gene, CDR1 is MNHNY and CDR2 is SVGAGI (reference sequence). CDR3 loop: CASSYASTISSYEQYF. Written as DNA, the CDR3 is TGTGCCAGCAGTTACGCGTCGACTATTAGCTCCTACGAGCAGTACTTC.